These 24 T cell receptor beta chains were all obtained from the same sample, sequenced in a study of identifying expanded T cells in peripheral blood. The repertoire was sequenced with immunoSEQ multiplex PCR; TCRdb's copy has only in-frame clones and lacks some. Of approximately 100,000 clones listed, roughly nine tenths are singletons. Specimen: blood. The origin of the receptors is a person aged 18 to 75 in good health.

DNA of the CDR3: TGTGCCACACACCCGACAGTTAACTATGGCTACACCTTC. Its translation: CATHPTVNYGYTF. The chain couples TRBV6-1 to TRBJ1-2, with D tentatively TRBD1 (5 bases). The germline V gene encodes CDR1 MNHNS and CDR2 SASEGT. The CDR3 is made up of 13 amino acids. V gave up 10 bases and J gave up 1 base, with 13 bases separating them.

The chain is built from TRBV5-8 and TRBJ2-7; tentative D call: TRBD1 (6 bases). V was clipped by 7 bases and J by 3 bases, with 8 bases between them. Germline values: CDR1 SGHTS, CDR2 YDEGEE. This CDR3 is 11 amino acids long. CDR3: CASAQGYEQYF. The DNA of the CDR3 is TGTGCCAGCGCACAGGGCTACGAGCAGTACTTC.

This clone appeared a few times. This sequence joins TRBV10-3 and TRBJ2-3; tentatively, D is TRBD1 or TRBD2 (5 bases each). Germline CDR1 is ENHRY and CDR2 is SYGVKD. CDR3 length: 11 amino acids. The V end was cut by 10 bases, the J end by 6 bases, with 11 bases between. In DNA form, the CDR3 reads TGTGCCACCCTATGGGGGGATACGCAGTATTTT. Translating gives CATLWGDTQYF.

The CDR3 DNA reads TGCGCCAGCAGCGATCGAATGGGGGAGAACACTGAAGCTTTCTTT. Translation gives CASSDRMGENTEAFF. V usage is TRBV5-1 and J usage is TRBJ1-1; TRBD1 is a possible D gene (5 bases). The CDR3 covers 15 residues. V was cut by 4 bases and J by 1 base, with 14 bases left in between. Looked up from germline, CDR1 is SGHRS and CDR2 is YFSETQ.

The sample holds a few counts of this clone. This CDR3 is CASATSGGASEQFF. In DNA, the CDR3 is TGTGCCAGCGCCACTAGCGGGGGGGCTTCTGAGCAGTTCTTC. The chain joins TRBV2 to TRBJ2-1; 13 positions agree with TRBD2. Looked up from germline, CDR1 is SNHLY and CDR2 is FYNNEI. This CDR3 has 14 residues. V lost 8 bases and J lost 9; bases outside the gene matches: 7.

V gene TRBV13 combines with J gene TRBJ2-6; no reliable D call. Trimming pared 5 bases from V and 2 bases from J, leaving 16 bases between. The germline CDR1 and CDR2 sequences are PRHDT and FYEKMQ (reference sequence). The CDR3 sequence is 17 residues long. The CDR3 loop reads CASSPPVDLPGANVLTF. CDR3 in DNA: TGTGCCAGCAGCCCCCCCGTCGACCTCCCTGGGGCCAACGTCCTGACTTTC.

This chain uses TRBV5-8 with TRBJ2-2, with 8 positions matching TRBD1. V gave up 2 bases and J gave up 0 bases; unmatched junction bases: 9. This CDR3 spans 18 amino acids. Germline V lookup: CDR1 SGHTS, CDR2 YDEGEE. The CDR3 protein is CASSLVVRGHTNTGELFF. CDR3 nucleotides: TGTGCCAGCAGCTTAGTAGTCAGGGGGCACACGAACACCGGGGAGCTGTTTTTT.

The rearrangement joins TRBV4-2 to TRBJ2-3, with no clear D. Trimming took 4 bases from V and 0 from J, leaving 38 bases between them. This CDR3 has 24 amino acids. CDR1 is LGHNA, CDR2 YNFKEQ, per germline. CDR3 protein: CASSPTLTPPRGVGRHTSTDTQYF. The CDR3 bases are TGTGCCAGCAGCCCAACCCTTACCCCCCCCCGTGGAGTGGGCCGGCATACTAGCACAGATACGCAGTATTTT.

V usage is TRBV2 and J usage is TRBJ1-5, with TRBD1 as a possible D gene (5 bases). CDR3 length: 13 amino acids. Trimming shortened V by 7 bases and J by 3 bases, and 10 bases separated the two germline ends. In germline, CDR1 is SNHLY, CDR2 FYNNEI. CDR3 sequence: CASMGLDNQPQHF. The DNA for the CDR3 is TGTGCCAGCATGGGACTGGACAATCAGCCCCAGCATTTT.

The count of this clone is one. The chain recombines TRBV27 with TRBJ2-3; D is possibly TRBD2 (5 bases). This CDR3 has 13 residues. V lost 2 bases and J lost 4, with 7 bases in between. Germline V lookup: CDR1 MNHEY, CDR2 SMNVEV (reference sequence). The CDR3 sequence: CASSLAGADTQYF. CDR3 bases: TGTGCCAGCAGTTTAGCGGGTGCAGATACGCAGTATTTT.

V is TRBV6-5 and J is TRBJ1-1, with 8 bases matching TRBD1. The CDR3 has 14 amino acids. Germline V gene sequence: CDR1 MNHEY, CDR2 SVGAGI. The V gene end was trimmed by 1 base and the J gene end by 5 bases; junction bases not matched to a gene: 3. The DNA for the CDR3 is TGTGCCAGCAGTTACTTAACAGGGGGAACTGAAGCTTTCTTT. Protein product: CASSYLTGGTEAFF.

To note about this clone: The junction departs from germline at one end; a sequencing error may be responsible. The V call is TRBV13, the J call TRBJ2-7; 9 bases map to TRBD1. Germline-derived CDR1 and CDR2 are PRHDT and FYEKMQ (reference sequence). The CDR3 is 12 residues long. The CDR3 coding sequence is TGTGCCAGCAGCTTAACCGGCGGGACAGGGCACTTC. Translated: CASSLTGGTGHF.

This clone was seen only a few times. The chain employs TRBV2 and TRBJ2-2, with 8 bases fitting TRBD1. With 4 bases clipped from V and 2 bases from J, the junction kept 6 bases outside the gene matches. Germline V lookup: CDR1 SNHLY, CDR2 FYNNEI. There are 16 residues in the CDR3. DNA for the CDR3: TGTGCCAGCAGTGGGTCCAGGGGGCTCAACACCGGGGAGCTGTTTTTT. Encoded protein: CASSGSRGLNTGELFF.

The chain recombines TRBV7-2 with TRBJ2-3, with TRBD2 matching 8 bases. V was pared by 3 bases and J by 2 bases, with 4 bases of the junction left unmatched. This CDR3 is 15 amino acids long. CDR1 SGHTA and CDR2 FQGNSA come from the germline V gene. CDR3 sequence reads: CASSFGGGHTDTQYF. In DNA form, the CDR3 reads TGTGCCAGCAGCTTCGGCGGGGGGCACACAGATACGCAGTATTTT. The full variable domain, rest sourced from reference TRBV7-2 and TRBJ2-3, is GAGVSQSPSNKVTEKGKDVELRCDPISGHTALYWYRQSLGQGLEFLIYFQGNSAPDKSGLPSDRFSAERTGGSVSTLTIQRTQQEDSAVYLCASSFGGGHTDTQYFGPGTRLTVL.

Here the CDR3 reads CASRHIFRGKETQYF. The CDR3 DNA follows: TGTGCCAGCAGACATATTTTCCGGGGGAAAGAGACCCAGTACTTC. The rearrangement links TRBV28 to TRBJ2-5; perhaps TRBD2 as D (6 bases). This CDR3 has 15 residues. The germline V and J ends were trimmed by 6 bases and 3 bases, with 17 bases remaining between them. Germline values: CDR1 MDHEN, CDR2 SYDVKM.

A note on this clone: One junction end disagrees with the germline gene, perhaps due to a read error. The CDR3 spells CASSLAGGQTQYF. As DNA, the CDR3 is TGTGCCAGCAGCCTAGCTGGGGGACAGACCCAGTACTTC. The rearrangement uses TRBV7-9 and TRBJ2-5; D is perhaps TRBD1 or TRBD2 (5 bases each). The CDR3 length is 13 residues. Per the germline V gene, CDR1 is SEHNR and CDR2 is FQNEAQ (reference sequence).

This clone counts as medium-sized. CDR3 coding DNA: TGTGCCAGCAGCTTCCCAGGACAGGGCGGCAATGAGCAGTTCTTC. This codes for CASSFPGQGGNEQFF. The V gene is TRBV7-8, the J gene TRBJ2-1; the match to TRBD1 covers 8 bases. The CDR3 consists of 15 residues. Germline V gene lookup returns CDR1 SGHVS and CDR2 FQNEAQ. V lost 3 bases, J lost 6 bases, and 7 bases stayed unmatched. Filled out from reference TRBV7-8 and TRBJ2-1, the complete variable domain reads GAGVSQSPRYKVAKRGQDVALRCDPISGHVSLFWYQQALGQGPEFLTYFQNEAQLDKSGLPSDRFFAERPEGSVSTLKIQRTQQEDSAVYLCASSFPGQGGNEQFFGPGTRLTVL.

V gene TRBV7-9 combines with J gene TRBJ1-5; 7 bases agree with TRBD1. Germline V gene data show CDR1 as SEHNR and CDR2 as FQNEAQ (reference sequence). Trimming took 4 bases from V and 6 from J; bases not matched to a gene: 9. There are 15 residues in the CDR3. The CDR3 reads CASSSSGGGPQPQHF. The CDR3 coding sequence is TGTGCCAGCAGCTCCTCGGGAGGGGGCCCTCAGCCCCAGCATTTT. Based on the CDR3 plus reference TRBV7-9 and TRBJ1-5, the full variable domain is DTGVSQNPRHKITKRGQNVTFRCDPISEHNRLYWYRQTLGQGPEFLTYFQNEAQLEKSRLLSDRFSAERPKGSFSTLEIQRTEQGDSAMYLCASSSSGGGPQPQHFGDGTRLSIL.

This sequence joins TRBV7-9 and TRBJ2-5; D might be TRBD1 (6 bases). Trimming took off 6 bases at V and 5 bases at J, with 16 bases between the two ends. The CDR3 sequence is 14 residues long. Germline CDR1 is SEHNR and CDR2 is FQNEAQ (reference sequence). The DNA for the CDR3 is TGTGCCAGCAGTTTCTCCGGGACAATCGAGACCCAGTACTTC. Its translation is CASSFSGTIETQYF.

The chain couples TRBV6-5 to TRBJ1-1, with D unclear. Germline CDR1 and CDR2: MNHEY and SVGAGI. V shed 6 bases and J shed 1 base, with 12 bases lying between them. This CDR3 has 14 residues. CDR3 sequence (DNA): TGTGCCAGCAGATCTGCAGCCAGGAACACTGAAGCTTTCTTT. It encodes CASRSAARNTEAFF.

This chain joins TRBV4-3 and TRBJ1-3, with unresolved D. The ends were cut back, 3 bases at V and 2 bases at J, with 17 bases in the middle. Germline loops: CDR1 LGHNA, CDR2 YSLEER. The CDR3 sequence is 17 residues long. The chain's CDR3 is CASSQGTGKGPGNTIYF. CDR3 DNA sequence: TGCGCCAGCAGCCAGGGCACCGGAAAGGGCCCTGGAAACACCATATATTTT.

This clone has a handful of counts. The chain has TRBV16 and TRBJ1-4; a weak D match, TRBD1 (6 bases). CDR3 length equals 18 residues. CDR1 is KGHSY and CDR2 is FQNENV in the germline V gene. V shed 0 bases and J shed 8 bases, with 22 bases lying between them. CDR3 DNA: TGTGCCAGCAGCCAATCAGACGGGGGCGAGGGTGGCGGAGAAAAACTGTTTTTT. This sequence encodes CASSQSDGGEGGGEKLFF. The full variable domain, its missing parts supplied by reference TRBV16 and TRBJ1-4, is GEEVAQTPKHLVRGEGQKAKLYCAPIKGHSYVFWYQQVLKNEFKFLISFQNENVFDETGMPKERFSAKCLPNSPCSLEIQATKLEDSAVYFCASSQSDGGEGGGEKLFFGSGTQLSVL.

The chain couples TRBV13 to TRBJ1-2; the D gene is possibly TRBD1 (5 bases). There are 14 residues in the CDR3. From germline, CDR1 is PRHDT and CDR2 FYEKMQ (reference sequence). Trimming cost V 4 bases and J 1 base, with 10 bases left between them. CDR3 nucleotides: TGTGCCAGCAGCTCGGGACGGTTTAACTATGGCTACACCTTC. This sequence encodes CASSSGRFNYGYTF.

The chain employs TRBV7-9 and TRBJ2-5; tentative D call: TRBD2 (5 bases). V shed 5 bases and J shed 2 bases, with 6 bases lying between them. The CDR3 consists of 12 residues. Germline V CDR1 and CDR2: SEHNR, FQNEAQ (reference sequence). The DNA of the CDR3 is TGTGCCAGCAGCCGAGGGCAAGAGACCCAGTACTTC. This gives the protein CASSRGQETQYF.